A selection of T cell receptor beta chains follows, all from one sample in a study of beta chain features in type 1 diabetes. Measured with immunoSEQ multiplex PCR; TCRdb has only the in-frame clones, and not every one. The sample yields under 250,000 clones, 25% to 35% seen once. The sequencing input was central memory CD4+ T cells from blood. These TCRs come from a man in his thirties or forties in good health. CDR3s include the opening cysteine and the closing phenylalanine or tryptophan. A D gene is named only where the DNA matches it firmly. The listing skips clone size in some rows; elsewhere it reads once, few, many or a size class.

NA	TRBJ2-1	NA	TRBV2	CASSGGQNNEQFF	TGTGCCAGCAGTGGGGGTCAGAACAATGAGCAGTTCTTC
few	TRBJ1-5	TRBD1	TRBV7-4	CASSPRDRANQPQHF	TGTGCCAGCAGCCCTAGGGACAGGGCGAATCAGCCCCAGCATTTT
NA	TRBJ2-1	NA	TRBV30	CAWSAHLQGQDEQFF	TGTGCCTGGAGTGCGCACTTACAGGGCCAGGATGAGCAGTTCTTC
NA	TRBJ1-4	TRBD1	TRBV5-1	CASSFGQGVNEKLFF	TGCGCCAGCAGCTTCGGACAGGGAGTTAATGAAAAACTGTTTTTT
once	TRBJ1-2	TRBD1	TRBV30	CAWRPGQGGYTF	TGTGCCTGGAGACCCGGACAGGGTGGCTACACCTTC
NA	TRBJ2-2	NA	TRBV5-4	CASSLSAEPTGELFF	TGTGCCAGCAGCTTGTCGGCCGAGCCCACCGGGGAGCTGTTTTTT
few	TRBJ2-6	NA	TRBV5-4	CASSFSASGANVLTF	TGTGCCAGCAGCTTTAGTGCCTCTGGGGCCAACGTCCTGACTTTC
NA	TRBJ2-5	NA	TRBV6-5	CASSYSTGRKTQYF	TGTGCCAGCAGTTACTCGACGGGGAGGAAGACCCAGTACTTC
few	TRBJ2-1	TRBD2	TRBV5-1	CASSLRTSGGAYNYNEQFF	TGCGCCAGCAGCCTCCGGACTAGCGGGGGGGCCTATAACTACAATGAGCAGTTCTTC
once	TRBJ2-4	NA	TRBV12-5	CASVGGLKSQKAKNIQYF	TGTGCTAGCGTCGGGGGCCTGAAGAGTCAGAAGGCCAAAAACATTCAGTACTTC
NA	TRBJ1-1	TRBD1	TRBV7-2	CASSPTPTGVAAFF	TGTGCCAGCAGCCCCACTCCCACAGGGGTTGCCGCTTTCTTT
NA	TRBJ2-3	NA	TRBV15	CATSREVTGPADTQYF	TGTGCCACCAGCAGAGAAGTCACAGGCCCTGCGGATACGCAGTATTTT
few	TRBJ2-2	TRBD1	TRBV19	CASNRDSVPGELFF	TGTGCCAGCAACCGGGACAGTGTCCCCGGGGAGCTGTTTTTT
few	TRBJ2-1	NA	TRBV29-1	CSAPDSYNEQFF	TGCAGCGCTCCCGACAGTTACAATGAGCAGTTCTTC
many	TRBJ2-7	NA	TRBV6-5	CASSNGLSYEQYF	TGTGCCAGCAGTAACGGGCTCTCCTACGAGCAGTACTTC
NA	TRBJ1-1	NA	TRBV27	CASSYGDGTEAFF	TGTGCCAGCAGTTACGGGGATGGCACTGAAGCTTTCTTT
few	TRBJ1-1	TRBD1	TRBV6-6	CAITPKGQGTRTEAFF	TGTGCCATCACTCCCAAGGGACAGGGGACACGCACTGAAGCTTTCTTT
few	TRBJ2-7	NA	TRBV7-8	CASSFTGSEQYF	TGTGCCAGCAGCTTTACAGGGTCCGAGCAGTACTTC
few	TRBJ2-1	TRBD1	TRBV6-6	CASSSLRTGENEQFF	TGTGCCAGCAGTTCCCTCAGGACAGGGGAAAATGAGCAGTTCTTC
few	TRBJ1-1	TRBD1	TRBV6-5	CASSLTTGKTEAFF	TGTGCCAGCAGCCTAACGACAGGGAAGACTGAAGCTTTCTTT
NA	TRBJ2-5	NA	TRBV9	CASSPMGGTQETQYF	TGTGCCAGCAGCCCGATGGGGGGAACACAAGAGACCCAGTACTTC
few	TRBJ2-4	NA	TRBV2	CASSEQRLAKNIQYF	TGTGCCAGCAGTGAACAGCGACTAGCCAAAAACATTCAGTACTTC
few	TRBJ2-3	NA	TRBV7-2	CASSLAPGAGTDTQYF	TGTGCCAGCAGCTTAGCCCCGGGAGCGGGCACAGATACGCAGTATTTT
NA	TRBJ2-5	NA	TRBV6-5	CASSRLRRDTQYF	TGTGCCAGCAGCCGACTCAGGAGGGACACCCAGTACTTC
NA	TRBJ2-5	NA	TRBV2	CASSGPSKGDQYF	TGTGCCAGCAGTGGCCCCTCTAAGGGGGACCAGTACTTC
NA	TRBJ1-2	NA	TRBV6-1	CASKKEAANYGYTF	TGTGCCAGCAAGAAGGAGGCGGCTAACTATGGCTACACCTTC
NA	TRBJ2-4	NA	TRBV30	CAWRGGQWFDIQYF	TGTGCCTGGAGAGGGGGACAATGGTTCGACATTCAGTACTTC
few	TRBJ2-1	NA	TRBV2	CASSDLRGTDNEQFF	TGTGCCAGCAGTGACCTCAGGGGTACGGACAATGAGCAGTTCTTC
NA	TRBJ2-3	NA	TRBV10-3	CATNPDSTDTQYF	TGTGCCACCAATCCAGATAGCACAGATACGCAGTATTTT
many	TRBJ2-7	NA	TRBV5-1	CASSLEPGLYEQYF	TGCGCCAGCAGCTTGGAGCCGGGGCTCTACGAGCAGTACTTC
few	TRBJ1-1	NA	TRBV29-1	CSVPHLGTRTEAFF	TGCAGCGTTCCTCACCTCGGGACCCGCACTGAAGCTTTCTTT
NA	TRBJ2-6	NA	TRBV7-2	CASRSASSGANVLTF	TGTGCCAGCAGATCAGCGAGTTCTGGGGCCAACGTCCTGACTTTC
medium-sized	TRBJ2-1	NA	TRBV29-1	CSVGGREQFF	TGCAGCGTTGGGGGTCGAGAGCAGTTCTTC
NA	TRBJ1-1	NA	TRBV4-3	CASSYQGNTEAFF	TGCGCCAGCAGCTACCAGGGGAACACTGAAGCTTTCTTT
few	TRBJ2-3	NA	TRBV27	CASLPWGTDTQYF	TGTGCCAGTTTGCCCTGGGGGACAGATACGCAGTATTTT
NA	TRBJ2-1	NA	TRBV7-2	CASSSIRGSYNEQFF	TGTGCCAGCAGCTCCATTCGAGGGTCCTACAATGAGCAGTTCTTC
NA	TRBJ2-7	TRBD1	TRBV2	CASTMDRANHEQYF	TGTGCCAGCACTATGGACAGGGCAAACCACGAGCAGTACTTC
NA	TRBJ1-1	TRBD1	TRBV18	CASSRDSVTEAFF	TGTGCCAGCTCACGGGACAGTGTTACTGAAGCTTTCTTT
NA	TRBJ2-1	NA	TRBV13	CASSRAETYNEQFF	TGTGCCAGCAGCCGAGCGGAAACCTACAATGAGCAGTTCTTC
NA	TRBJ1-5	NA	TRBV10-3	CAISENSYSNQPQHF	TGTGCCATCAGTGAGAACAGCTATAGCAATCAGCCCCAGCATTTT
NA	TRBJ2-3	NA	TRBV7-8	CASSLDRPGVRDTQYF	TGTGCCAGCAGCTTAGATAGGCCAGGGGTTCGGGATACGCAGTATTTT
NA	TRBJ2-3	NA	TRBV7-2	CASSLWALPGDTQYF	TGTGCCAGCAGCTTATGGGCTCTCCCAGGGGATACGCAGTATTTT